This T cell receptor beta chain was sequenced in a study of blood T cell repertoires in COVID-19. Study-wide context: The United States, Italy and Spain were the sources of the acute and convalescent COVID-19 samples. Sources were T cells, B-cell-depleted T cells, or PBMCs; the material itself was cDNA or gDNA.

In the original processing: The assay estimated nucleated cells by amplifying reference gene primers. The method was immunoSEQ multiplex PCR; TCRdb's version includes in-frame clones alone and lacks a portion of them. V and J calls and clone size come straight from that table; D and trimming were deduced from the DNA. The sample lists around 120,000 clones, approximately 84% occurring once. Looked up from germline, CDR1 is ENHRY and CDR2 is SYGVKD. The CDR3 covers 14 residues. Trimming removed 3 bases from V and 8 bases from J, with 16 bases in between. The chain couples TRBV10-3 to TRBJ1-2; possible D gene TRBD1, 6 bases. The source is a man in his 70s with active or convalescent COVID-19. The specimen was peripheral blood. The CDR3 bases are TGTGCCATCAGTGACCACAGGGATCGTGAAGGCTACACCTTC. As protein: CAISDHRDREGYTF.